The clone carrying this TCR beta chain has only a few counts. Its target is not known. The CDR3 loop spans 14 amino acids. V was trimmed by 3 bases and J by 4 bases, leaving 10 bases between them. Germline CDR1 is LNHDA and CDR2 is SQIVND (reference sequence). Investigators reverse transcribed all isolated RNA, so they sequenced expressed TCRB transcripts. Repertoires were generated with immunoSEQ multiplex PCR, while TCRdb's copy carries only in-frame clones and drops some. The repertoire consists of about 340,000 clones, with roughly 8% occurring once and the leading ten covering around 0.45%. This sample is drawn from a study of beta chain features in type 1 diabetes. General study findings and limits: Amplification by PCR could prefer shorter templates, with the same effect in patients and controls.

The sequencing sample was made of central memory CD4+ T cells from blood. The chain is built from TRBV19 and TRBJ2-1, with D perhaps matching TRBD2 (6 bases). This clonotype originated in a woman under 30 in good health. CDR3 sequence: CASSMRLEYNEQFF. The DNA of the CDR3 is TGTGCCAGTAGTATGAGACTAGAGTACAATGAGCAGTTCTTC.